These 19 T cell receptor beta chains were all obtained from the same sample, sequenced in a study of OX40 agonist ivuxolimab in advanced cancers. Using immunoSEQ multiplex PCR, the repertoire was profiled, and TCRdb retains in-frame clones only, with some absent. This repertoire shows approximately 13,000 clones, around 74% found once; its top ten account for roughly 32%. Material: CD4+ or CD8+ T cells sorted from blood, obtained in a trial of the OX40 agonist ivuxolimab. Receptors originate from an adult with an advanced solid tumor such as melanoma, head and neck, liver or kidney cancer.

This chain connects TRBV5-6 to TRBJ2-7; D not certain. Germline lookup yields CDR1 SGHDT and CDR2 YYEEEE. Deletions cut 4 bases from V and 0 bases from J, with 8 bases between. The CDR3 runs 13 residues. CDR3 bases: TGTGCCAGCAGCAGGACGTACTCCTACGAGCAGTACTTC. Its translation: CASSRTYSYEQYF.

The rearrangement links TRBV19 to TRBJ1-1; 9 bases fit TRBD1. The length of the CDR3 is 14 residues. V was pared by 6 bases and J by 2 bases, with 4 bases of the junction left unmatched. Germline V gene sequence: CDR1 LNHDA, CDR2 SQIVND (reference sequence). CDR3 DNA sequence: TGTGCCAGTAGCCCGACAGGGGGTAACACTGAAGCTTTCTTT. This gives the protein CASSPTGGNTEAFF.

This clone was seen just once. The rearrangement uses TRBV30 and TRBJ2-3; D is undetermined. Trimming cost V 2 bases and J 6 bases, with 6 bases left between them. The CDR3 is 11 residues long. Germline CDR1 GTSNPN, CDR2 SVGIG (reference sequence). The CDR3 is CAWSLGDTQYF. The CDR3 DNA reads as TGTGCCTGGAGTCTGGGGGATACGCAGTATTTT. Full variable domain (outside the CDR3, taken from reference TRBV30 and TRBJ2-3): SQTIHQWPATLVQPVGSPLSLECTVEGTSNPNLYWYRQAAGRGLQLLFYSVGIGQISSEVPQNLSASRPQDRQFILSSKKLLLSDSGFYLCAWSLGDTQYFGPGTRLTVL.

This chain joins TRBV9 and TRBJ2-1; 7 bases align to TRBD2. The CDR3 has 16 amino acids. From germline, CDR1 is SGDLS and CDR2 YYNGEE. J lost 0 bases, V lost 3 bases, and 6 bases had no gene match. CDR3 DNA: TGTGCCAGCAGCGGATTAGCGGGTAGCTCCTACAATGAGCAGTTCTTC. Translated, it gives CASSGLAGSSYNEQFF.

The chain employs TRBV5-1 and TRBJ1-6, with a possible D match to TRBD1 (5 bases). Germline CDR1 and CDR2: SGHRS and YFSETQ. The CDR3 is made up of 15 amino acids. Trimming pared 0 bases from V and 4 bases from J, leaving 8 bases between. CDR3 in amino acids: CASSLEDRYNSPLHF. CDR3 bases: TGCGCCAGCAGCTTGGAAGACAGATATAATTCACCCCTCCACTTT.

V usage is TRBV19 and J usage is TRBJ2-1; D is perhaps TRBD2 (7 bases). Germline-derived CDR1 and CDR2 are LNHDA and SQIVND (reference sequence). CDR3 length: 15 amino acids. V lost 4 bases, J lost 7 bases, and 17 bases lay in between. The CDR3 sequence is CASSRGGTGWNEQFF. DNA of the CDR3: TGTGCCAGTAGTAGGGGGGGCACAGGGTGGAATGAGCAGTTCTTC.

The V call is TRBV6-5, the J call TRBJ2-3, with 9 bases that match TRBD2. The germline V gene encodes CDR1 MNHEY and CDR2 SVGAGI. This CDR3 has 16 amino acids. Unmatched junction bases numbered 5, after V lost 0 bases and J lost 4 bases. CDR3 in amino acids: CASSYSEREASDTQYF. The CDR3 DNA follows: TGTGCCAGCAGTTACTCGGAGCGGGAGGCATCAGATACGCAGTATTTT.

The rearrangement uses TRBV9 and TRBJ2-7, with 7 bases matching TRBD1. The CDR3 spans 15 residues. Unmatched junction bases numbered 6, after V lost 3 bases and J lost 0 bases. Germline V gives CDR1 SGDLS, CDR2 YYNGEE. CDR3 residues: CASSEDGTVSYEQYF. CDR3 sequence (DNA): TGTGCCAGCAGCGAGGATGGGACAGTCTCCTACGAGCAGTACTTC.

The chain is built from TRBV14 and TRBJ2-7; D possibly corresponds to TRBD2 (6 bases). The V gene's germline CDR1 is SGHDN and CDR2 FVKESK. Trimming left V 4 bases short and J 3 bases short, with 10 bases between. This CDR3 spans 13 amino acids. The CDR3 reads CASSPGVGYEQYF. The CDR3 DNA sequence: TGTGCCAGCAGCCCGGGGGTGGGCTACGAGCAGTACTTC.

The chain joins TRBV11-2 to TRBJ2-7; no definite D call. This CDR3 has 12 residues. Germline V lookup: CDR1 SGHAT, CDR2 FQNNGV. V was cut by 2 bases and J by 9 bases, with 11 bases left in between. The CDR3 loop is CASSLTPIGQYF. The CDR3 nucleotides are TGTGCCAGCAGCTTAACCCCTATCGGGCAGTACTTC. Supplemented by reference TRBV11-2 and TRBJ2-7, the full variable domain reads EAGVAQSPRYKIIEKRQSVAFWCNPISGHATLYWYQQILGQGPKLLIQFQNNGVVDDSQLPKDRFSAERLKGVDSTLKIQPAKLEDSAVYLCASSLTPIGQYFGPGTRLTVT.

The chain combines TRBV4-1 with TRBJ2-7, with 7 bases aligning to TRBD2. Trimming cost V 0 bases and J 2 bases; bases outside gene matches: 10. The germline V gene has CDR1 MGHRA and CDR2 YSYEKL. This CDR3 comprises 17 residues. As DNA, the CDR3 is TGCGCCAGCAGCCAAGATAGGGCTAGCGGATATACCTACGAGCAGTACTTC. Its translation: CASSQDRASGYTYEQYF.

This rearrangement joins TRBV7-2 to TRBJ2-7; TRBD2 matches at 8 bases. V lost 7 bases, J lost 7 bases, and 12 bases stayed unmatched. The CDR3 consists of 14 residues. Germline assignment: CDR1 SGHTA and CDR2 FQGNSA. CDR3 residues: CASTRGGLAGEQYF. The CDR3 DNA follows: TGTGCCAGCACCCGAGGCGGGTTAGCGGGGGAGCAGTACTTC.

This chain uses TRBV9 with TRBJ2-1; no definite D call. V gave up 5 bases and J gave up 8 bases, with 8 bases separating them. Germline V gives CDR1 SGDLS, CDR2 YYNGEE. The length of the CDR3 is 11 residues. The CDR3 loop is CASSAEYEQFF. The CDR3 DNA sequence: TGTGCCAGCAGTGCCGAGTATGAGCAGTTCTTC.

In this sample, this clone turned up many times. V is TRBV27 and J is TRBJ2-7; 7 nucleotides align to TRBD2. V gave up 4 bases and J gave up 4 bases; unmatched junction bases: 13. The CDR3 covers 16 residues. Germline V gene data show CDR1 as MNHEY and CDR2 as SMNVEV (reference sequence). CDR3 sequence (DNA): TGTGCCAGCAGTTCCCTCTTAAAGGGACTACCGTACGAGCAGTACTTC. Translation gives CASSSLLKGLPYEQYF.

In its sample, this clone was seen once. V gene TRBV7-9 combines with J gene TRBJ1-3; TRBD1 matches 7 bases. V shed 3 bases and J 4 bases; nucleotides not matched to a gene: 0. The CDR3 contains 13 residues. CDR1 SEHNR and CDR2 FQNEAQ come from the germline V gene (reference sequence). This CDR3 reads CASSLGQGNTIYF. The CDR3 region has the DNA TGTGCCAGCAGCTTGGGACAGGGAAACACCATATATTTT.

The gene calls are TRBV7-9 and TRBJ2-5; TRBD2 matches at 12 bases. Per the germline V gene, CDR1 is SEHNR and CDR2 is FQNEAQ (reference sequence). V gave up 5 bases and J gave up 3 bases; unmatched junction bases: 7. The CDR3 extends over 16 amino acids. The CDR3 coding sequence is TGTGCCAGCAGCAGGCGACTAGCGGGGGATAAAGAGACCCAGTACTTC. This gives the protein CASSRRLAGDKETQYF.

The CDR3 sequence: CASSRGLDLETQYF. The CDR3 DNA sequence: TGTGCCAGCAGCCGGGGACTAGACCTAGAGACCCAGTACTTC. The V call is TRBV5-6, the J call TRBJ2-5; TRBD2 agrees at 8 bases. CDR3 length: 14 residues. V trimming: 4 bases; J trimming: 4 bases; junction bases outside the gene matches: 6. CDR1 is SGHDT, CDR2 YYEEEE, per germline.

There are many counts of this clone. V usage is TRBV21-1 and J usage is TRBJ2-7; the DNA was not used to check the table's D call, TRBD1. TRBV21-1 corresponds to a pseudogene. CDR3 length equals 15 residues. The CDR3 sequence: CASSKDRDRHYEQYF. Here the CDR3 DNA reads TGTGCCAGCAGCAAAGACCGGGACAGGCACTACGAGCAGTACTTC.

CDR3 in amino acids: CASGSYNEQFF. The CDR3, as DNA: TGTGCCAGCGGATCCTACAATGAGCAGTTCTTC. The V call is TRBV9, the J call TRBJ2-1, with unresolved D. Germline loops: CDR1 SGDLS, CDR2 YYNGEE. This CDR3 has 11 amino acids. Deletions cut 7 bases from V and 1 base from J, with 3 bases between.